This T cell receptor beta chain was sequenced in a study of cytomegalovirus exposure and HLA in healthy donors. Study-wide points: The likely explanation for a cluster of highly shared sequence variants was sequencing artifact. A previous analysis found most TCR beta V segments productive roughly 90% or roughly 30% of the time.

A note on this clone: The antigen is unknown.

It was with 60 Vbeta and 13 Jbeta primers that the PCR ran. Sequenced by immunoSEQ multiplex PCR; TCRdb stores in-frame clones only, minus some. The profile shows 150,000 to 200,000 clones, around 80% of them singletons. Trimming pared 7 bases from V and 5 bases from J, leaving 17 bases between. The CDR3 spans 14 residues. Germline loops: CDR1 SGHTA, CDR2 FQGTGA. These donors counted as nominally healthy when sampled, but unrecorded immune exposures were likely. The receptor was derived from a woman aged 40 to 50 in good health and CMV-seronegative. This sequence joins TRBV7-3 and TRBJ1-1; a weak D match, TRBD1 (6 bases). Sequencing was carried out using PBMCs. The CDR3 DNA follows: TGTGCCAGCACCAAAACAGGGACTACAACTGAAGCTTTCTTT. It is translated as CASTKTGTTTEAFF.